The sequence of this T cell receptor (beta chain) was determined in a study of T cell changes during pregnancy in multiple sclerosis. Libraries were prepared by immunoSEQ multiplex PCR; TCRdb keeps only in-frame clonotypes and omits some of them. The profile shows roughly 100,000 clones, less than 95% of them singletons. CDR1 is SNHLY, CDR2 FYNNEI, per germline. The CDR3 totals 15 residues. V dropped 4 bases and J dropped 4 bases, with 13 bases sitting between them. This clonotype was obtained from a female donor with multiple sclerosis, enrolled in a pregnancy study. The V gene is TRBV2, the J gene TRBJ1-4; no clear D. The source was peripheral blood, collected after pregnancy. This CDR3 is CASSGWTRVNEKLFF. The CDR3 DNA follows: TGTGCCAGCAGTGGTTGGACGAGGGTTAATGAAAAACTGTTTTTT.